Sequencing of this TCR beta chain was carried out in a study of blood T cells in healthy people across ages. Germline V gene data show CDR1 as SGHVS and CDR2 as FQNEAQ. CDR3 length equals 15 residues. The V gene end was trimmed by 5 bases and the J gene end by 3 bases; junction bases not matched to a gene: 10. A second PCR, run for roughly 7 to 11 cycles, used a sample-barcoded 5' primer plus a J-beta primer mix. Each CDR3 protein gets one entry after TCRdb re-called the 5' RACE reads with MiXCR. The sample has about 1.4 million distinct CDR3 sequences, around 59% seen once. The receptor was derived from a young man in good health. This rearrangement joins TRBV7-8 to TRBJ2-7; 7 positions agree with TRBD1. Sequenced input: blood. CDR3 residues: CASSDRGQDLYEQYF. CDR3 in DNA: TGTGCCAGCAGCGACCGAGGACAGGATCTCTACGAGCAGTACTTC. The variable domain in full, with the rest retrieved from reference TRBV7-8 and TRBJ2-7, is GAGVSQSPRYKVAKRGQDVALRCDPISGHVSLFWYQQALGQGPEFLTYFQNEAQLDKSGLPSDRFFAERPEGSVSTLKIQRTQQEDSAVYLCASSDRGQDLYEQYFGPGTRLTVT.